Listed here are 24 T cell receptor beta chains from one sample, sequenced in a study of blood T cell repertoires in COVID-19. Profiling relied on immunoSEQ multiplex PCR, and the TCRdb table lists in-frame clones only, not all of them. The sample has more than 200,000 clones, over 70% seen once. The sequenced material came from PBMCs or T cells enriched from blood (not recorded which). All receptors derive from a woman aged 30 to 39 who had been exposed to COVID-19.

The V call is TRBV30, the J call TRBJ2-1; 7 bases align to TRBD2. The V gene end was trimmed by 3 bases and the J gene end by 7 bases; junction bases not matched to a gene: 12. The V gene's germline CDR1 is GTSNPN and CDR2 SVGIG (reference sequence). The CDR3 is 15 residues long. CDR3 protein: CAWSPGASGVNEQFF. The CDR3 region has the DNA TGTGCCTGGAGCCCCGGGGCTAGCGGCGTGAATGAGCAGTTCTTC.

J is TRBJ1-3 and V is TRBV6-5; D ambiguous. V was clipped by 0 bases and J by 0 bases, with 9 bases between them. In germline, CDR1 is MNHEY, CDR2 SVGAGI. CDR3 length: 16 amino acids. CDR3: CASSYSEASSGNTIYF. The CDR3 coding sequence is TGTGCCAGCAGTTACTCCGAGGCGAGCTCTGGAAACACCATATATTTT.

V is TRBV2 and J is TRBJ2-7; maybe TRBD1 (6 bases). Trimming removed 4 bases at V and 0 bases at J, with 13 bases between. The germline CDR1 and CDR2 sequences are SNHLY and FYNNEI. The CDR3 loop spans 15 amino acids. The CDR3 DNA reads TGTGCCAGCAGTGGAGCTACAGGGAGCTCCTACGAGCAGTACTTC. It translates to CASSGATGSSYEQYF.

A few counts support this clone. The gene calls are TRBV7-9 and TRBJ2-7; possibly TRBD2 for D (6 bases). The germline V gene has CDR1 SEHNR and CDR2 FQNEAQ (reference sequence). Trimming pared 5 bases from V and 5 bases from J, leaving 16 bases between. The length of the CDR3 is 14 residues. Written as DNA, the CDR3 is TGTGCCAGCAGCCCGGACGTCCGGAGGGACGAGCAGTACTTC. Translating it yields CASSPDVRRDEQYF.

The chain has TRBV9 and TRBJ2-3; D remains ambiguous. The germline V gene encodes CDR1 SGDLS and CDR2 YYNGEE. There are 15 residues in the CDR3. Trimming stripped 0 bases from V and 2 bases from J, with 10 bases between. CDR3 protein: CASSVVSRSTDTQYF. CDR3 DNA: TGTGCCAGCAGCGTAGTGAGCCGCTCCACAGATACGCAGTATTTT.

The chain is built from TRBV24-1 and TRBJ2-6, with 12 bases aligning to TRBD1. CDR1 is KGHDR and CDR2 is SFDVKD in the germline V gene. The CDR3 totals 17 residues. The V gene end was trimmed by 9 bases and the J gene end by 0 bases; junction bases not matched to a gene: 5. The CDR3 sequence is CATGGTGGGSGANVLTF. CDR3 in DNA: TGTGCCACCGGGGGGACAGGGGGCGGCTCTGGGGCCAACGTCCTGACTTTC.

This clone was found once. This chain connects TRBV6-5 to TRBJ2-7; TRBD1 matches 7 bases. The CDR3 length is 13 residues. Germline CDR1 and CDR2: MNHEY and SVGAGI. The V gene end was trimmed by 6 bases and the J gene end by 1 base; junction bases not matched to a gene: 3. CDR3 sequence reads: CASSPTGSYEQYF. CDR3 DNA sequence: TGTGCCAGCAGCCCGACAGGGTCCTACGAGCAGTACTTC.

The chain joins TRBV6-4 to TRBJ1-5; D may be TRBD1 (6 bases). The CDR3 has 16 residues. Germline assignment: CDR1 MRHNA and CDR2 SNTAGT. With 3 bases removed from V and 4 bases from J, the gap between germline ends came to 16 bases. The CDR3 protein is CASSEGTGCSNQPQHF. In DNA form, the CDR3 reads TGTGCCAGCAGTGAAGGAACAGGGTGTAGTAATCAGCCCCAGCATTTT.

The J gene is TRBJ1-1, the V gene TRBV19; 10 bases map to TRBD1. This CDR3 comprises 16 residues. Unmatched junction bases numbered 8, after V lost 4 bases and J lost 3 bases. CDR1 is LNHDA, CDR2 SQIVND, per germline (reference sequence). The chain's CDR3 is CASSTAGQGGDTEAFF. CDR3 nucleotide sequence: TGTGCCAGTAGTACCGCCGGACAGGGGGGAGACACTGAAGCTTTCTTT.

This chain connects TRBV4-2 to TRBJ1-2, with D perhaps matching TRBD1 (6 bases). The CDR3 sequence is 15 residues long. Between the trimmed V and J ends, which lost 0 bases and 2 bases, there was a span of 10 bases. CDR1 LGHNA and CDR2 YNFKEQ come from the germline V gene. In DNA form, the CDR3 reads TGTGCCAGCAGCCAAGAAAAGCAGGGGAACTATGGCTACACCTTC. It codes for CASSQEKQGNYGYTF.

The chain joins TRBV5-1 to TRBJ2-7, with 14 positions matching TRBD2. This CDR3 is 16 amino acids long. The V gene's germline CDR1 is SGHRS and CDR2 YFSETQ. Germline trimming cut 0 bases from V and 5 bases from J; bases unmatched to any gene: 4. CDR3 nucleotides: TGCGCCAGCAGCTTGGTAGGACTAGCGGGAGGACACGAGCAGTACTTC. It yields the protein CASSLVGLAGGHEQYF.

The V gene is TRBV28, the J gene TRBJ1-3, with 7 bases lining up with TRBD1. Per germline, CDR1 MDHEN and CDR2 SYDVKM. This CDR3 contains 12 residues. V gave up 6 bases and J gave up 7 bases; unmatched junction bases: 3. The CDR3 bases are TGTGCCAGCAGCCGCAGGGGGAACACCATATATTTT. Translated, it gives CASSRRGNTIYF.

This chain links TRBV4-1 with TRBJ2-2; 8 nucleotides match TRBD1. The length of the CDR3 is 16 residues. Germline values: CDR1 MGHRA, CDR2 YSYEKL. V was pared by 5 bases and J by 5 bases, with 10 bases of the junction left unmatched. CDR3 sequence (DNA): TGCGCCAGCAGCGGACCCCAGGGGGCACTGACCGGGGAGCTGTTTTTT. Translated: CASSGPQGALTGELFF.

CDR3: CASSLGDRGLTNEKLFF. Here the CDR3 DNA reads TGCGCCAGCAGCTTGGGGGACAGGGGGCTAACTAATGAAAAACTGTTTTTT. The J gene is TRBJ1-4, the V gene TRBV5-1; 12 bases agree with TRBD1. The CDR3 runs to 17 residues. V lost 0 bases, J lost 1 base, and 1 base stayed unmatched. CDR1 SGHRS and CDR2 YFSETQ come from the germline V gene.

J is TRBJ1-1 and V is TRBV10-3; D unresolved. This CDR3 spans 14 amino acids. Germline V gene lookup returns CDR1 ENHRY and CDR2 SYGVKD. Trimming took 0 bases from V and 10 from J, leaving 15 bases between them. CDR3 in DNA: TGTGCCATCAGTGAGTCGGGGAGGGAAGAGGGAGCTTTCTTT. Translated: CAISESGREEGAFF.

In DNA form, the CDR3 reads TGTGCCAGCAGCCAGACAGGGGGCGGCACCGGGGAGCTGTTTTTT. Translation: CASSQTGGGTGELFF. The chain links TRBV9 to TRBJ2-2; 10 nucleotides line up with TRBD1. J lost 4 bases, V lost 4 bases, and 4 bases had no gene match. Germline-derived CDR1 and CDR2 are SGDLS and YYNGEE. The length of the CDR3 is 15 residues. The entire variable domain, with the rest obtained from reference TRBV9 and TRBJ2-2, is as follows: DSGVTQTPKHLITATGQRVTLRCSPRSGDLSVYWYQQSLDQGLQFLIQYYNGEERAKGNILERFSAQQFPDLHSELNLSSLELGDSALYFCASSQTGGGTGELFFGEGSRLTVL.

This clone appeared once. The chain links TRBV10-2 to TRBJ2-1; no clear D gene. CDR3 size: 10 residues. Germline V lookup: CDR1 WSHSY, CDR2 SAAADI. The V end lost 6 bases, the J end lost 9 bases, and 6 bases lay between the germline ends. The CDR3 region is CASSYGEQFF. The CDR3 region has the DNA TGCGCCAGCAGCTACGGTGAGCAGTTCTTC.

CDR3 DNA sequence: TGTGCCAGCAGTTTAGGGCAGACTGAAGCTTTCTTT. It specifies CASSLGQTEAFF. The chain has TRBV12-3 or TRBV12-4 and TRBJ1-1; D is unresolved. The CDR3 spans 12 residues. The germline V and J ends were trimmed by 1 base and 5 bases, with 5 bases remaining between them.

This chain uses TRBV29-1 with TRBJ2-7; D is uncertain. V was trimmed by 5 bases and J by 5 bases, leaving 13 bases between them. Germline CDR1 is SQVTM and CDR2 is ANQGSEA. The CDR3 contains 12 residues. The CDR3 bases are TGCAGCGTTCAGGCCCTCGCCCACGAGCAGTACTTC. The encoded protein is CSVQALAHEQYF.

The rearrangement links TRBV9 to TRBJ2-5; D possibly corresponds to TRBD1 (6 bases). V gave up 2 bases and J gave up 1 base, with 9 bases separating them. This CDR3 is 14 amino acids long. The germline V gene has CDR1 SGDLS and CDR2 YYNGEE. The CDR3 protein is CASSVGQFQETQYF. The CDR3 region has the DNA TGTGCCAGCAGCGTCGGACAGTTCCAAGAGACCCAGTACTTC. Variable domain in full (rest from reference TRBV9 and TRBJ2-5): DSGVTQTPKHLITATGQRVTLRCSPRSGDLSVYWYQQSLDQGLQFLIQYYNGEERAKGNILERFSAQQFPDLHSELNLSSLELGDSALYFCASSVGQFQETQYFGPGTRLLVL.

The chain links TRBV30 to TRBJ1-5, with TRBD1 identical over 9 bases. The CDR3 contains 13 residues. J gave up 6 bases and V 4 bases, and 4 bases lay outside the gene matches. The V gene's germline CDR1 is GTSNPN and CDR2 SVGIG (reference sequence). CDR3 amino acids: CAWNRGLGQPQHF. As DNA, the CDR3 is TGTGCCTGGAACAGGGGGCTTGGTCAGCCCCAGCATTTT.

The J gene is TRBJ1-2, the V gene TRBV19; 8 bases match TRBD1. This CDR3 region has 13 residues. Per the germline V gene, CDR1 is LNHDA and CDR2 is SQIVND (reference sequence). V gave up 7 bases and J gave up 4 bases; unmatched junction bases: 5. CDR3 in amino acids: CASTQGAVYGYTF. The CDR3 coding sequence is TGTGCCAGTACCCAGGGGGCCGTCTATGGCTACACCTTC.

The chain recombines TRBV18 with TRBJ2-1; 11 bases fit TRBD2. CDR3 length: 17 amino acids. Unmatched junction bases numbered 7, after V lost 2 bases and J lost 4 bases. Germline V gene lookup returns CDR1 KGHSH and CDR2 LQKENI. Here the CDR3 DNA reads TGTGCCAGCTCACCAGCTCTCCGACTAGCGGGGTACAATGAGCAGTTCTTC. This gives the protein CASSPALRLAGYNEQFF.

This chain joins TRBV19 and TRBJ1-1; D is uncertain. The CDR3 runs to 14 residues. V was clipped by 5 bases and J by 1 base, with 11 bases between them. CDR1 is LNHDA and CDR2 is SQIVND in the germline V gene (reference sequence). CDR3 residues: CASSRFGRNTEAFF. CDR3 nucleotides: TGTGCCAGTAGTCGCTTTGGCAGGAACACTGAAGCTTTCTTT. The whole variable domain, filled in from reference TRBV19 and TRBJ1-1, reads DGGITQSPKYLFRKEGQNVTLSCEQNLNHDAMYWYRQDPGQGLRLIYYSQIVNDFQKGDIAEGYSVSREKKESFPLTVTSAQKNPTAFYLCASSRFGRNTEAFFGQGTRLTVV.